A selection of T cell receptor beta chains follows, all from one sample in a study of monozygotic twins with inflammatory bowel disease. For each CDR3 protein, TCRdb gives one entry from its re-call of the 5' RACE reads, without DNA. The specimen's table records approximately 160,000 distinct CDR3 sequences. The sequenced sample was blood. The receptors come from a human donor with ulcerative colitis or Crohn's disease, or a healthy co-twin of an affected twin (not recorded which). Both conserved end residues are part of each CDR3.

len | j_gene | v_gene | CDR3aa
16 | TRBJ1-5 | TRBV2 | CASTVVRGQGNQPQHF
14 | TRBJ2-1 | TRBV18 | CASSPLTSFDEQFF
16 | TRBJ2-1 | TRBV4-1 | CASSQVNMISYNEQFF
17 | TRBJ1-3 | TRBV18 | CASSPVGPSSSGNTIYF
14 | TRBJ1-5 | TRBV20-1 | CSARDGGGNQPQHF
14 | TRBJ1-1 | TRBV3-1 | CASSQPGGSAEAFF
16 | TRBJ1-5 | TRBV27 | CASSLLGQGINQPQHF
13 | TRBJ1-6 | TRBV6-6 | CASSRASGSPLHF
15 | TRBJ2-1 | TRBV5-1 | CASSLGLTGLHEQFF
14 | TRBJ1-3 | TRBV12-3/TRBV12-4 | CASSPTASGNTIYF
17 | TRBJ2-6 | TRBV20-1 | CSARPTEPVSGANVLTF
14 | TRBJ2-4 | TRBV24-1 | CAPWTSGVKNIQYF
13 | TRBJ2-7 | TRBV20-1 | CSARGNVVYEQYF
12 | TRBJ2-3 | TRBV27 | CASSSTRATEYF
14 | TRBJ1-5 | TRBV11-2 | CASSQSGHNQPQHF
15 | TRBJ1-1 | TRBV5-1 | CASSLGRRPSTEAFF
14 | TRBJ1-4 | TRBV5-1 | CASSLGGIGEKLFF
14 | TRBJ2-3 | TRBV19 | CASSMGTDTDTQYF
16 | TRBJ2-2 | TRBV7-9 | CASSLIPGGGTGELFF